This T cell receptor beta chain was identified in a study of T cell changes during pregnancy in multiple sclerosis. Assay used: immunoSEQ multiplex PCR; TCRdb lists only in-frame clones, some missing. The profile shows 50,000 to 65,000 clones, approximately 93% of them singletons. Per germline, CDR1 MNHEY and CDR2 SMNVEV (reference sequence). The V gene end was trimmed by 4 bases and the J gene end by 0 bases; junction bases not matched to a gene: 7. The CDR3 is 17 residues long. The TCR was taken from a female donor with multiple sclerosis, enrolled in a pregnancy study. This specimen was CD8+ T cells from peripheral blood mononuclear cells, taken in the second trimester of pregnancy. V is TRBV27 and J is TRBJ2-2, with 8 nucleotides matching TRBD1. Here the CDR3 reads CASSSDRDRSNTGELFF. CDR3 DNA: TGTGCCAGCAGTTCCGACCGGGACAGGTCGAACACCGGGGAGCTGTTTTTT.